The entry below gives a single T cell receptor beta chain sequence along with its context. There are 16 residues in the CDR3. The data belong to a study of blood T cell repertoires in COVID-19. Study information: Spain, Italy and the United States supplied samples that represented acute and convalescent COVID-19. The cDNA or gDNA used as material had been derived from T cells, B-cell-depleted T cells, or PBMCs.

Source study methods: Amplified reference gene primers provided the basis for estimating nucleated cell counts. TCRdb's table, derived via immunoSEQ multiplex PCR, lists solely in-frame clones and lacks some. D and trimming were read from the DNA, whereas the V and J calls and clone size are those reported in that table. The sample shows roughly 200,000 clones, around 82% of them seen only once. The chain links TRBV12-1 to TRBJ1-5; the table's D gene call, TRBD1, was not cross checked with the DNA. TRBV12-1 is assigned pseudogene status. The source of this sequence is a middle-aged man with active or convalescent COVID-19. Sequencing was done on a sample of peripheral blood. CDR3 in DNA: TGTGCCAGCAGCTTTGTCCCCCAGGGGTCTAATCAGCCCCAGCATTTT. Translation: CASSFVPQGSNQPQHF.